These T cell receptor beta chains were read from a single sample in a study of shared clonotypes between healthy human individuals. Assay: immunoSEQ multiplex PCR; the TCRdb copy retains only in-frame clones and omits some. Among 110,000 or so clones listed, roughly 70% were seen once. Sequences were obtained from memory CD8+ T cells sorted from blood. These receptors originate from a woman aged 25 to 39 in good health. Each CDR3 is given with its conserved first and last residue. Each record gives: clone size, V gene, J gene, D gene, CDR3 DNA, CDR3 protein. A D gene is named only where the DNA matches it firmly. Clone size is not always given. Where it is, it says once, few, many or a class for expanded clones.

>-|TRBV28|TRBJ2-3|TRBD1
TGTGCCAGCAGGGGGGGACAGGGGGCGACGGATACGCAGTATTTT
CASRGGQGATDTQYF
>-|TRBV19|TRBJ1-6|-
TGTGCCAGTAGTCCCCGAATCGGGGGAAGATCACCCCTCCACTTT
CASSPRIGGRSPLHF
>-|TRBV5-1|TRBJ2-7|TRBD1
TGCGCCAGCAGCTTGGTAACAGGGGCCGGATCTAGTTTATCCTACGAGCAGTACTTC
CASSLVTGAGSSLSYEQYF
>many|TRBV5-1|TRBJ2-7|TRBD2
TGCGCCAGCAGCTTGGTGCTAGCGGGTGAGCAGTACTTC
CASSLVLAGEQYF
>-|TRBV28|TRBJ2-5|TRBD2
TGTGCCAGCAGCGGGGCGGGAGAGCAGACCCAGTACTTC
CASSGAGEQTQYF
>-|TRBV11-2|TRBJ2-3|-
TGTGCCAGCAGCTTACCGCCTGTCACCGTCACCGTGGATACGCAGTATTTT
CASSLPPVTVTVDTQYF
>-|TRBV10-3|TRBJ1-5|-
TGTGCCATCGGGGGAGATCAGCCCCAGCATTTT
CAIGGDQPQHF
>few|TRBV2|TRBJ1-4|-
TGTGCCAGCACCAGGAGAAGCGAAAAACTGTTTTTT
CASTRRSEKLFF
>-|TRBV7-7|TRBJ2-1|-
TGTGCCAGCAGCCTAGTCGTGGGGGGCAATGAGCAGTTCTTC
CASSLVVGGNEQFF
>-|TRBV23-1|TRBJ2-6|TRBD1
TGCGCCAGCAGTAAGGGACAGGGCATTTTTTCTGGGGCCAACGTCCTGACTTTC
CASSKGQGIFSGANVLTF
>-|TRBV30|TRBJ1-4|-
TGTGCCGGGAACGGAGTTGCAACTAATGAAAAACTGTTTTTT
CAGNGVATNEKLFF
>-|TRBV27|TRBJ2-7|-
TGTGCCAGCAGTCCACTCCCGGGGGACTACGAGCAGTACTTC
CASSPLPGDYEQYF
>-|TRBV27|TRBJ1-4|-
TGTGCCAGCAGTTATTGGGGGAAACACACTGATAATGAAAAACTGTTTTTT
CASSYWGKHTDNEKLFF
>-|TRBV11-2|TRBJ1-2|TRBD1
TGTGCCAGCAGCTCACAGGGGGCCTATGGCTACACCTTC
CASSSQGAYGYTF
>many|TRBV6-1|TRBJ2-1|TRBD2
TGTGCCAGCAGTGAGAGGACTAGCGGGATAAGTGAGCAGTTCTTC
CASSERTSGISEQFF
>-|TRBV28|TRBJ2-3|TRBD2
TGTGCCAGCAGTTTGGGCGGGGGGGACACAGATACGCAGTATTTT
CASSLGGGDTDTQYF
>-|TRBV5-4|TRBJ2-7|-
TGTGCCAGCAGCTTGGTGGGACTCCCTATTTTGAACGAGCAGTACTTC
CASSLVGLPILNEQYF
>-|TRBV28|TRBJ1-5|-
TGTGCCAGCAGTTCTCCTTACAGCAATCAGCCCCAGCATTTT
CASSSPYSNQPQHF
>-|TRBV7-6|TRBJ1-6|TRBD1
TGTGCCAGCAGCTGGGACAGGGAAGGCTCACCCCTCCACTTT
CASSWDREGSPLHF
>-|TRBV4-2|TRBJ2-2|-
TGTGCCAGCAGCCAATCTGGAGTCCCGAACACCGGGGAGCTGTTTTTT
CASSQSGVPNTGELFF
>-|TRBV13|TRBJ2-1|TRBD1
TGTGCCAGCAGCTTTGGGGACAGGGTTCCGTTCTTC
CASSFGDRVPFF
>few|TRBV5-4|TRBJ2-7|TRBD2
TGTGCCAGCAGCTTGATAGCTAGCGGGAGGTACGAGCAGTACTTC
CASSLIASGRYEQYF
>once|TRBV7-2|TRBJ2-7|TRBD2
TGTGCCAGCAGCCAAGATCACGGGACTAGCGATGAGCAGTACTTC
CASSQDHGTSDEQYF
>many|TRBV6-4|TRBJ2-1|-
TGTGCCAGCAGTGAGGCCAGCAGCTCCTACAATGAGCAGTTCTTC
CASSEASSSYNEQFF
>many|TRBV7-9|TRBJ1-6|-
TGTGCCAGCAGCGTAGACGGCCAGGGAAGCTCCTATAATTCACCCCTCCACTTT
CASSVDGQGSSYNSPLHF
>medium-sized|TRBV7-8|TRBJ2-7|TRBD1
TGTGCCAGCAGGAAGGACAGGGGGCCGCAGGACGAGCAGTACTTC
CASRKDRGPQDEQYF
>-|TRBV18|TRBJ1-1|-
TGTGCCAGCTCACCGGGAGGCTTGGGCACTGAAGCTTTCTTT
CASSPGGLGTEAFF
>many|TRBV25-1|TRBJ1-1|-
TGTGCCAGCAGTGAATCTATACCATTAGGGGGTAACACTGAAGCTTTCTTT
CASSESIPLGGNTEAFF
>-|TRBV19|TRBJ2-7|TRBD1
TGTGCCAGTACCGAGGGGACAGGGCATTACGAGCAGTACTTC
CASTEGTGHYEQYF
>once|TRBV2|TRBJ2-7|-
TGTGCCAGCAGTGAGGCGAGGCGGAATCACGACGAGCAGTACTTC
CASSEARRNHDEQYF
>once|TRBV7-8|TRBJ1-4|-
TGTGCCAGCAGCTCCCTGGGAGGCGTTGCAACTAATGAAAAACTGTTTTTT
CASSSLGGVATNEKLFF
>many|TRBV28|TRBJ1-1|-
TGTGCCAGCAGCCCAGGGAGCGACAGACCCATGAACACTGAAGCTTTCTTT
CASSPGSDRPMNTEAFF
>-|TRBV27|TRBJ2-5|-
TGTGCCAGCAGTTTATCCCCTCTCAGATTCGAGTACCAAGAGACCCAGTACTTC
CASSLSPLRFEYQETQYF
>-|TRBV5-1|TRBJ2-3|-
TGCGCCAGCAGCTTGGCTGAGGACGATACGCAGTATTTT
CASSLAEDDTQYF
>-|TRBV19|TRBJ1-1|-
TGTGCCACCCTTCCGGATAATCCGAACACTGAAGCTTTCTTT
CATLPDNPNTEAFF
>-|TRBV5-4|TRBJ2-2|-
TGTGCCAGCAGCTTGGGGCTTAACACCGGGGAGCTGTTTTTT
CASSLGLNTGELFF
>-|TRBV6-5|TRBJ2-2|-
TGTGCCAGCAGTTACGCCAGGGAAAACACCGGGGAGCTGTTTTTT
CASSYARENTGELFF
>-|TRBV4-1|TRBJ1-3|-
TGCGCCAGCAGCCCGTGGCAGGGAACTGGAAACACCATATATTTT
CASSPWQGTGNTIYF
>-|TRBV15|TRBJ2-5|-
TGTGCCACCAGCAGAGATCGGGGACTCGAGACCCAGTACTTC
CATSRDRGLETQYF
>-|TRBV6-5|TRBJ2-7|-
TGTGCCAGCAGTTACTTCCAGGGCGACGAGCAGTACTTC
CASSYFQGDEQYF
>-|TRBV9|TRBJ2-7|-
TGTGCCAGCAGCGAGGGGGGCAGCTCCTACGAGCAGTACTTC
CASSEGGSSYEQYF
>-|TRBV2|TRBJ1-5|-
TGTGCCAGCAAGGTCCAGATCCCCCAGCCCCAGCATTTT
CASKVQIPQPQHF